The following is a T cell receptor (beta chain) sequence with its context. These data come from a study of blood T cell repertoires in COVID-19. At the level of the study: Sources were T cells, B-cell-depleted T cells, or PBMCs; the material itself was cDNA or gDNA.

Followed over time, Seattle patients had been enrolled while infection was active. Per the original data handling: Estimated nucleated cell counts came from reference gene primer amplification. Profiling relied on immunoSEQ multiplex PCR, and the TCRdb table lists in-frame clones only, not all of them. That table gives V, J and clone size, and the DNA gave D and trimming. The table records roughly 280,000 clones, around 87% of them present only once. In germline, CDR1 is SGHNT, CDR2 YYREEE (reference sequence). V was clipped by 1 base and J by 0 bases, with 4 bases between them. There are 13 residues in the CDR3.

This TCR derives from a woman between 55 and 75 years old with COVID-19, enrolled during active disease. The specimen was peripheral blood. The rearrangement uses TRBV5-4 and TRBJ1-2; no firm D call. DNA of the CDR3: TGTGCCAGCAGCTTGCGGGCTAACTATGGCTACACCTTC. It specifies CASSLRANYGYTF. The complete variable domain, with remaining parts taken from reference TRBV5-4 and TRBJ1-2, reads ETGVTQSPTHLIKTRGQQVTLRCSSQSGHNTVSWYQQALGQGPQFIFQYYREEENGRGNFPPRFSGLQFPNYSSELNVNALELDDSALYLCASSLRANYGYTFGSGTRLTVV.